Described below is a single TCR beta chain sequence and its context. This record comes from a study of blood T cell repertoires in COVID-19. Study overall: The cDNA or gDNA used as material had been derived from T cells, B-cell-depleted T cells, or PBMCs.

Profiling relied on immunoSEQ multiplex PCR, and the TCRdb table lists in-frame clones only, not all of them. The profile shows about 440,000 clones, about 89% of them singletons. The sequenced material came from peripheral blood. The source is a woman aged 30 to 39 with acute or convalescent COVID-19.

This chain's CDR3 is CASSVGTAYGYTF. CDR3 sequence (DNA): TGTGCCAGCAGCGTAGGGACAGCCTATGGCTACACCTTC. The gene calls are TRBV3-1 (or the pseudogene TRBV3-2) and TRBJ1-2, with 7 positions matching TRBD1. CDR1 is LGHDT, CDR2 YNNKEL, per germline (reference sequence). Unmatched junction bases numbered 4, after V lost 5 bases and J lost 4 bases. This CDR3 contains 13 residues.